This T cell receptor (beta chain) came from a study of T cell repertoires in cytomegalovirus infection. Using its own MiXCR run on the reads, TCRdb lists one record per CDR3 protein. This table holds 680,000 or so distinct CDR3 sequences, roughly 36% found once. This clonotype has more than one count but fewer than ten. The sequence derives from a human donor in good health (CMV status not recorded). Some clones in this sample may be carry-over from other donors' samples. Sequencing was performed on PBMCs.

In DNA form, the CDR3 reads TGTGCCAGCAGCCCGCCTTATACACAGGGAAGCACAGATACGCAGTATTTT. The encoded protein is CASSPPYTQGSTDTQYF. The V gene is TRBV7-9, the J gene TRBJ2-3; possibly TRBD1 for D (6 bases). Trimming cost V 5 bases and J 0 bases, with 18 bases left between them. Looked up from germline, CDR1 is SEHNR and CDR2 is FQNEAQ (reference sequence). This CDR3 region has 17 residues.